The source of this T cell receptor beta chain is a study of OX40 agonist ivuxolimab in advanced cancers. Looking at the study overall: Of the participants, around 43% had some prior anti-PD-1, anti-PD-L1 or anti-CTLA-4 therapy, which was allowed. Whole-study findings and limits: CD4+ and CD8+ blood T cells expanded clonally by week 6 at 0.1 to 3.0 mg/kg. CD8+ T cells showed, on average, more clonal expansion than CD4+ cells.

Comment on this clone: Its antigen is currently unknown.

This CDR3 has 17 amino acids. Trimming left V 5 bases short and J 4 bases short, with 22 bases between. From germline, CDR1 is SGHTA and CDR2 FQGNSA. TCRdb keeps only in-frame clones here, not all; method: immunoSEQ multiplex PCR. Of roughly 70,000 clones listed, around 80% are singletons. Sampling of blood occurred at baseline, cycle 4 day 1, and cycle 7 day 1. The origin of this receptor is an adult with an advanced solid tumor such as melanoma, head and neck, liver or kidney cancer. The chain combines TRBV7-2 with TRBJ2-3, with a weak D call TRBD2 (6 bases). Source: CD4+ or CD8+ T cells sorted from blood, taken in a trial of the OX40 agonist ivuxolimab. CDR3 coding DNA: TGTGCCAGCAGCCCCTATGGGCTGACTAGTGGATCAGATACGCAGTATTTT. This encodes CASSPYGLTSGSDTQYF.